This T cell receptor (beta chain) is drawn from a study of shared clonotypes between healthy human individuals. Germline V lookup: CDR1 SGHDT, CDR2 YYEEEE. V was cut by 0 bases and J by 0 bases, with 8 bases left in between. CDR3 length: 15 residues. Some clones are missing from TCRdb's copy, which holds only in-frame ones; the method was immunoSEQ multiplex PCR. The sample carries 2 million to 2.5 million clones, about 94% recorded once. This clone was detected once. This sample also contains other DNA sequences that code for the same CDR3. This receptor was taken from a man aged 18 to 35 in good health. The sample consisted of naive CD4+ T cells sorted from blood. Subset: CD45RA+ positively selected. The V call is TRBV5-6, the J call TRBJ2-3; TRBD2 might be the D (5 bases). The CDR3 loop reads CASSLVGGSTDTQYF. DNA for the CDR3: TGTGCCAGCAGCTTGGTAGGCGGGAGCACAGATACGCAGTATTTT.